This T cell receptor (beta chain) was profiled in a study of T cell responses to AZD1222 COVID-19 vaccine. The data were produced by immunoSEQ multiplex PCR, yet TCRdb's version contains in-frame clones alone and is incomplete. The sample includes 150,000 to 200,000 clones, about 91% of them seen just once. Germline V CDR1 and CDR2: LNHDA, SQIVND (reference sequence). This CDR3 has 15 residues. The ends were cut back, 7 bases at V and 1 base at J, with 14 bases in the middle. The rearrangement uses TRBV19 and TRBJ2-1; tentative D call: TRBD1 (5 bases). The TCR comes from an adult who received the AZD1222 COVID-19 vaccine. Here the sequenced sample was peripheral blood, taken 28 days after the second AZD1222 dose. The CDR3 nucleotides read TGTGCCAGTACCATAGGGGCCGGATCCTACAATGAGCAGTTCTTC. It encodes CASTIGAGSYNEQFF.